Sequencing of this TCR beta chain was carried out in a study of T-cell memory formation after mild COVID-19. Study-wide context: TCR clusters showed largely donor specificity. Notes on the study in general: Clones which contracted sat mainly in CM and EM if CD4+, and in EMRA if CD8+.

CDR1 and CDR2 (germline): ENHRY, SYGVKD. This CDR3 contains 12 residues. V lost 3 bases, J lost 3 bases, and 6 bases lay in between. TCRdb reprocessed the 5' RACE reads with MiXCR, giving one entry per CDR3 protein. This table has approximately 570,000 distinct CDR3 sequences, more than 15% appearing once. For this clonotype: Its antigen is as yet unknown.

The source of this sequence is an adult woman who had mild COVID-19 (a few samples of this study predate the infection). Cell type and time point are not known. V gene TRBV10-3 combines with J gene TRBJ2-7; D call uncertain. What was sequenced was PBMCs or a T cell subset sorted from them (not recorded which). CDR3 amino acids: CAISERVYEQYF. Written as DNA, the CDR3 is TGTGCCATCAGTGAAAGGGTCTACGAGCAGTACTTC.